Sequencing of this T cell receptor (beta chain) was carried out in a study of CD4 and CD8 cells across lung adenocarcinoma regions. Germline CDR1 MNHNS, CDR2 SASEGT. The CDR3 runs to 18 residues. TCRdb independently ran MiXCR on the PCR reads; one entry per CDR3 protein. The sample consists of around 18,000 distinct CDR3 sequences, about half of them appearing once. The chain couples TRBV6-1 to TRBJ2-3; 8 positions match TRBD2. The DNA end is a closer match to TRBJ2-7, so the J assignment may be wrong. The origin of this receptor is a female donor with lung adenocarcinoma. The CD4 and CD8 labels of this study may be unreliable. The material sequenced was CD8+ T cells from the center of a lung tumor. The CDR3 sequence: CASSRGVAGGRGTDTQYF. The CDR3 nucleotides read TGTGCCAGCAGTCGCGGAGTGGCGGGAGGCCGTGGCACAGATACGCAGTACTTC.